The source of this T cell receptor beta chain is a study of control samples from healthy donors and cancer patients. TCRdb keeps only in-frame clones here, not all; method: immunoSEQ multiplex PCR. The sample gives 84,000 or so clones, 75% to 95% of which show up once; approximately 15% is in the top ten. This CDR3 contains 14 residues. Germline values: CDR1 MNHEY, CDR2 SMNVEV (reference sequence). Trimming pared 6 bases from V and 4 bases from J, leaving 13 bases between. Input material: blood. This receptor was identified in a man aged 50 or older in good health. The chain employs TRBV27 and TRBJ1-3; D gene uncertain. CDR3 in DNA: TGTGCCAGCAGGTCAGAAGGGCTAGGAAACACCATATATTTT. It specifies CASRSEGLGNTIYF.